This T cell receptor (beta chain) was sequenced during a study of cytomegalovirus exposure and HLA in healthy donors. Overall study: The early release's HLA-typed donors yielded 65 million to 85 million unique TCRs.

Overall study findings and caveats: It was shown in a later analysis that HLA-associated TCR beta chains were more clonally expanded than other, equally common chains. When analyzed later, a missense DCLRE1C variant was found to be linked to TCR beta V- and J-gene trimming. Sequencing likely produced, as an artifact, a cluster of highly shared sequence variants.

To note about this clone: Its antigen remains unidentified.

The primer mix had 60 Vbeta and 13 Jbeta primers. The data were produced by immunoSEQ multiplex PCR, yet TCRdb's version contains in-frame clones alone and is incomplete. The sample records 150,000 to 200,000 clones, about 80% being singletons. Trimming removed 1 base from V and 0 bases from J, with 13 bases in between. Germline loops: CDR1 SGHVS, CDR2 FQNEAQ. The CDR3 consists of 17 residues. The chain uses TRBV7-8 and TRBJ2-1; no definite D call. Sequencing was done on a sample of PBMCs. This sequence was found in a woman aged 40 to 55 in good health and CMV-seronegative. This CDR3 reads CASSLGGGSSSYNEQFF. In DNA, the CDR3 is TGTGCCAGCAGCTTAGGCGGTGGATCGAGCTCCTACAATGAGCAGTTCTTC.